This T cell receptor beta chain is from a study of T cells in Graves' hyperthyroidism and ophthalmopathy. TCR beta CDR3 sequences were amplified from RNA transcripts. With the HTBI primer set, the TCR CDR3 went through a first round of RT-PCR. MiXCR, run by TCRdb on the multiplex PCR reads, gives a single entry per CDR3 protein. The sample includes approximately 300,000 distinct CDR3 sequences, over 15% of them seen just once. Only a few counts were recorded for this clonotype. This CDR3 contains 16 residues. Trimming cost V 5 bases and J 3 bases, with 17 bases left between them. Germline CDR1 is MDHEN and CDR2 is SYDVKM.

This chain links TRBV28 with TRBJ2-1; possible D gene TRBD2, 7 bases. The sequenced material came from blood. This receptor was identified in a man younger than 45 with Graves' hyperthyroidism. The CDR3 nucleotides are TGTGCCAGCAGTCCGGGGGGCCCCGCATACTACAATGAGCAGTTCTTC. Its translation is CASSPGGPAYYNEQFF.